This TCR beta chain was found in a study of cytomegalovirus exposure and HLA in healthy donors. General study points: Among the CMV-associated chains, a few were confirmed in vitro as specific for CMV antigens. For most TCR sequences rarity was the rule, although some public TCRs occurred in many donors. TCR beta chains numbering more than 150 were designated cytomegalovirus-associated.

Assay: immunoSEQ multiplex PCR; the TCRdb copy retains only in-frame clones and omits some. The table has 250,000 to 350,000 clones, around 86% seen once; the top ten hold about 0.91%. With regard to this clone: What it binds is not known.

V lost 6 bases, J lost 4 bases, and 7 bases stayed unmatched. Germline lookup yields CDR1 SQVTM and CDR2 ANQGSEA. CDR3 length equals 14 residues. The material sequenced was PBMCs. The origin of this receptor is a woman in her late teens or twenties in good health and CMV-seronegative. The chain employs TRBV29-1 and TRBJ2-1; the match to TRBD2 covers 9 bases. This chain's CDR3 is CSVAAGGGYNEQFF. For the CDR3, the DNA is TGCAGCGTGGCAGCGGGAGGTGGTTACAATGAGCAGTTCTTC.